A single sample is the source of the 17 T cell receptor beta chains below, sequenced in a study of regulatory T cells in long-lasting Graves disease. TCR beta libraries were built with iRepertoire HTBI primers and Arm-PCR of CDR3 regions. TCRdb processed the multiplex PCR reads anew with MiXCR; each CDR3 protein has one entry. The sample lists about 620,000 distinct CDR3 sequences; roughly 15% were seen once. Specified time point: newly diagnosed GD, antithyroid drugs for less than 3 months. Researchers made the TCR library from RNA that was extracted from PBMCs. The same sample was also used in a study of T cells in Graves' hyperthyroidism and ophthalmopathy.

The source material was peripheral blood mononuclear cells (PBMCs), sampled at new diagnosis, from a patient treated with antithyroid drugs. These receptors originate from a woman under 40 with Graves disease.

This clonotype was found many times. The V and J genes are TRBV6-2 or TRBV6-3 and TRBJ2-5, with D perhaps matching TRBD1 (6 bases). Germline loops: CDR1 MNHEY, CDR2 SVGEGT. The CDR3 runs 15 residues. V lost 2 bases and J 4 bases, leaving 14 bases between the germline ends. The CDR3 protein is CASSYMAQGSETQYF. The CDR3 DNA reads TGTGCCAGCAGTTACATGGCACAGGGTTCAGAGACCCAGTACTTC.

This clonotype has only a few counts. The V call is TRBV30, the J call TRBJ1-6; 8 positions match TRBD1. The length of the CDR3 is 14 residues. Germline V gene data show CDR1 as GTSNPN and CDR2 as SVGIG (reference sequence). V shed 4 bases and J 9 bases; nucleotides not matched to a gene: 8. CDR3 in amino acids: CAWTFDRGGSPLHF. For the CDR3, the DNA is TGTGCCTGGACTTTCGACAGGGGCGGTTCACCCCTCCACTTT. The variable domain in full, with the rest retrieved from reference TRBV30 and TRBJ1-6, is SQTIHQWPATLVQPVGSPLSLECTVEGTSNPNLYWYRQAAGRGLQLLFYSVGIGQISSEVPQNLSASRPQDRQFILSSKKLLLSDSGFYLCAWTFDRGGSPLHFGNGTRLTVT.

This clonotype showed up just a few times. This chain joins TRBV6-4 and TRBJ2-2; no clear D. Germline V CDR1 and CDR2: MRHNA, SNTAGT. Between the trimmed V and J ends, which lost 6 bases and 0 bases, there was a span of 11 bases. The CDR3 consists of 15 residues. This chain's CDR3 is CASSASETNTGELFF. In DNA, the CDR3 is TGTGCCAGCAGCGCCTCGGAAACGAACACCGGGGAGCTGTTTTTT.

This clonotype has more than one count but fewer than ten. V and J are TRBV29-1 and TRBJ2-7; D unresolved. With 4 bases removed from V and 1 base from J, the gap between germline ends came to 5 bases. CDR1 is SQVTM, CDR2 ANQGSEA, per germline. This CDR3 region has 11 residues. In DNA form, the CDR3 reads TGCAGCGTTGGGCAGTCCTACGAGCAGTACTTC. The encoded protein is CSVGQSYEQYF.

This clonotype appeared many times. The chain employs TRBV28 and TRBJ1-1, with D unresolved. V lost 5 bases, J lost 3 bases, and 10 bases lay in between. The V gene's germline CDR1 is MDHEN and CDR2 SYDVKM. CDR3 length: 13 amino acids. The CDR3 region has the DNA TGTGCCAGCAGTACCTTCGGGGACACTGAAGCTTTCTTT. This sequence encodes CASSTFGDTEAFF.

In this sample, this clonotype turned up many times. The chain employs TRBV14 and TRBJ2-2; D is uncertain. This CDR3 comprises 17 residues. The germline V gene encodes CDR1 SGHDN and CDR2 FVKESK. V lost 0 bases to trimming and J lost 5 bases, with 16 bases between them. The CDR3 DNA follows: TGTGCCAGCAGCCAAGATAGGGCAGCCCGTTGGACCGGGGAGCTGTTTTTT. Protein sequence: CASSQDRAARWTGELFF.

The gene calls are TRBV3-1 and TRBJ1-2; D gene uncertain. V lost 0 bases and J lost 4, with 9 bases in between. CDR1 LGHDT and CDR2 YNNKEL come from the germline V gene (reference sequence). The CDR3 runs 14 residues. The CDR3 nucleotides are TGTGCCAGCAGCCAAGATAGGAACGGCTATGGCTACACCTTC. This gives the protein CASSQDRNGYGYTF.

This clonotype occurred a few times. This chain links TRBV28 with TRBJ1-2; 9 bases match TRBD1. V lost 3 bases and J lost 5; bases outside the gene matches: 7. This CDR3 comprises 15 residues. Germline V lookup: CDR1 MDHEN, CDR2 SYDVKM. This CDR3 reads CASSLTGGFSYGYTF. In nucleotides, the CDR3 is TGTGCCAGCAGTTTGACAGGGGGGTTCAGTTATGGCTACACCTTC.

This clonotype occurred many times. The chain uses TRBV29-1 and TRBJ2-3, with D possibly being TRBD1 (5 bases). The germline V gene encodes CDR1 SQVTM and CDR2 ANQGSEA. V shed 8 bases and J shed 5 bases, with 11 bases lying between them. The CDR3 length is 11 residues. DNA for the CDR3: TGCAGCTCACTCAGGGTAGATACGCAGTATTTT. Amino acid sequence: CSSLRVDTQYF.

This clonotype was picked up many times. One end of the junction varies from germline; a read error may be responsible. This chain uses TRBV24-1 with TRBJ2-1; no reliable D call. CDR1 is KGHDR, CDR2 SFDVKD, per germline. This CDR3 is 13 amino acids long. The CDR3 DNA reads as TGTGCCACCAGTGATTTGTCGTACAACGAGCAGTTCTTC. It is translated as CATSDLSYNEQFF.

The CDR3 sequence: CASSLGTGANYEQYF. Written as DNA, the CDR3 is TGCGCCAGCAGCTTGGGGACAGGGGCGAACTACGAGCAGTACTTC. This chain links TRBV5-1 with TRBJ2-7, with 9 bases lining up with TRBD1. This CDR3 has 15 amino acids. V lost 0 bases, J lost 3 bases, and 4 bases stayed unmatched. Germline CDR1 SGHRS, CDR2 YFSETQ.

This clonotype was picked up many times. The rearrangement links TRBV6-5 to TRBJ2-6, with D unresolved. V shed 0 bases and J shed 0 bases, with 6 bases lying between them. CDR1 is MNHEY and CDR2 is SVGAGI in the germline V gene. This CDR3 contains 16 residues. CDR3 sequence (DNA): TGTGCCAGCAGTTACTCGGGCCTCTCTGGGGCCAACGTCCTGACTTTC. Translating it yields CASSYSGLSGANVLTF.

This clonotype was seen repeatedly, ten times or more. The rearrangement links TRBV28 to TRBJ1-2; D is ambiguous. V was pared by 4 bases and J by 2 bases, with 8 bases between. CDR3 length equals 13 residues. Germline V CDR1 and CDR2: MDHEN, SYDVKM. The CDR3 protein is CASSYNGNYGYTF. CDR3 coding DNA: TGTGCCAGCAGTTACAACGGAAACTATGGCTACACCTTC.

This clonotype was counted many times. The chain has TRBV18 and TRBJ1-4; tentative D call: TRBD1 (5 bases). There are 12 residues in the CDR3. The V gene lost 5 bases and the J gene lost 11 bases, with 12 bases spanning the gap. Germline CDR1 and CDR2: KGHSH and LQKENI. The CDR3 loop reads CASSTQGDKLFF. DNA of the CDR3: TGTGCCAGCTCAACCCAAGGGGATAAACTGTTTTTT.

This sequence joins TRBV5-1 and TRBJ2-7, with 9 bases identical to TRBD1. Germline V gene sequence: CDR1 SGHRS, CDR2 YFSETQ. This CDR3 has 14 residues. With 4 bases clipped from V and 4 bases from J, the junction kept 6 bases outside the gene matches. As DNA, the CDR3 is TGCGCCAGCAGCCCGAGGACAGGGGAGTACGAGCAGTACTTC. Its protein product is CASSPRTGEYEQYF.

The genes are TRBV10-3 and TRBJ2-5; possible D gene TRBD2, 6 bases. This CDR3 contains 14 residues. V was cut by 0 bases and J by 1 base, with 6 bases left in between. Looked up from germline, CDR1 is ENHRY and CDR2 is SYGVKD. The CDR3: CAISESGGQETQYF. As DNA, the CDR3 is TGTGCCATCAGTGAGTCGGGAGGCCAAGAGACCCAGTACTTC.

This clonotype was recorded many times. The chain combines TRBV28 with TRBJ2-3, with TRBD2 as a possible D gene (6 bases). The V and J ends lost 7 bases and 5 bases respectively, with 13 bases between them. The length of the CDR3 is 13 residues. The germline V gene has CDR1 MDHEN and CDR2 SYDVKM. In nucleotides, the CDR3 is TGTGCCAGCATTCCGGGAGCCATAGATACGCAGTATTTT. It specifies CASIPGAIDTQYF. The full variable domain, in which reference TRBV28 and TRBJ2-3 provide the parts outside the CDR3, is DVKVTQSSRYLVKRTGEKVFLECVQDMDHENMFWYRQDPGLGLRLIYFSYDVKMKEKGDIPEGYSVSREKKERFSLILESASTNQTSMYLCASIPGAIDTQYFGPGTRLTVL.